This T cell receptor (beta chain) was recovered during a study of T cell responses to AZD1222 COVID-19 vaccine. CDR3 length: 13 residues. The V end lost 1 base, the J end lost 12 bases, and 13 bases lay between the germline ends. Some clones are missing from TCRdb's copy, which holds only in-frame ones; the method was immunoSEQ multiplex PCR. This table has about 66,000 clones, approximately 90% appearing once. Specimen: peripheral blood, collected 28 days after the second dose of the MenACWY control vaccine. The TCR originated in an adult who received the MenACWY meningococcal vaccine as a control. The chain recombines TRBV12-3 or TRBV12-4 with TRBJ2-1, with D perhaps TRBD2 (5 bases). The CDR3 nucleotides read TGTGCCAGCAGTTTAGGGGTCCGAGGGTTGCAGTTCTTC. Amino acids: CASSLGVRGLQFF.